The 25 T cell receptor beta chains in this list originate from one sample, sequenced in a study of T cell changes during pregnancy in multiple sclerosis (dated by TCRdb to between 2018 and 2021). Library method: the immunoSEQ multiplex PCR assay. Here the immuneACCESS table is served through TCRdb, limited to in-frame sequences with V and J called. Missing clones are a known gap in these copies; in checked studies unresolved V genes cover under half, and the rest lacks a known reason. The sample records some 100,000 clones, approximately 92% of which are singletons. The top ten hold about 3.4% of the sample. The material was peripheral blood, obtained in the second trimester of pregnancy. The receptors here all came from a female donor with multiple sclerosis, enrolled in a pregnancy study.

J is TRBJ2-1 and V is TRBV7-8; 7 bases agree with TRBD2. The CDR3 contains 16 residues. V gave up 5 bases and J gave up 7 bases; unmatched junction bases: 14. Germline values: CDR1 SGHVS, CDR2 FQNEAQ. CDR3 sequence: CASSDGVAGVSNEQFF. CDR3 nucleotides: TGTGCCAGCAGCGACGGGGTCGCGGGAGTTTCTAATGAGCAGTTCTTC.

The genes are TRBV7-8 and TRBJ2-7; possibly TRBD1 for D (6 bases). Germline assignment: CDR1 SGHVS and CDR2 FQNEAQ. This CDR3 is 14 amino acids long. Deletions cut 5 bases from V and 0 bases from J, with 11 bases between. In DNA form, the CDR3 reads TGTGCCAGCAGCATAGGACAGAACTCCTACGAGCAGTACTTC. It is translated as CASSIGQNSYEQYF.

Points on this clone: The sample has other DNA sequences that encode this CDR3 too. The genes are TRBV14 and TRBJ2-3, with 8 nucleotides matching TRBD2. The CDR3 covers 14 residues. Looked up from germline, CDR1 is SGHDN and CDR2 is FVKESK. V was pared by 0 bases and J by 6 bases, with 2 bases of the junction left unmatched. Here the CDR3 DNA reads TGTGCCAGCAGCCAAGATCGCGGGGGGGATACGCAGTATTTT. Translating gives CASSQDRGGDTQYF.

The sample holds one count of this clone. The V call is TRBV27, the J call TRBJ1-5; D possibly corresponds to TRBD1 (5 bases). The CDR3 has 15 residues. V shed 7 bases and J shed 5 bases, with 18 bases lying between them. Germline loops: CDR1 MNHEY, CDR2 SMNVEV (reference sequence). This chain's CDR3 is CASTPIGGADQPQHF. For the CDR3, the DNA is TGTGCCAGCACCCCCATCGGAGGGGCGGATCAGCCCCAGCATTTT.

The DNA of the CDR3 is TGTGCCAGCAGTTTTCCCGGGACAGGGGGTGAGACCCAGTACTTC. Amino acids: CASSFPGTGGETQYF. The rearrangement joins TRBV5-6 to TRBJ2-5, with TRBD1 matching over 11 bases. With 5 bases clipped from V and 5 bases from J, the junction kept 8 bases outside the gene matches. CDR3 length: 15 amino acids. CDR1 SGHDT and CDR2 YYEEEE come from the germline V gene.

J is TRBJ2-1 and V is TRBV5-1; 9 bases map to TRBD2. The V gene's germline CDR1 is SGHRS and CDR2 YFSETQ. The CDR3 sequence is 15 residues long. The trim removed 0 bases at V and 8 bases at J, leaving 6 bases unmatched. The CDR3 region is CASSLDGTSLDEQFF. The CDR3 nucleotides are TGCGCCAGCAGCTTGGACGGGACTAGCTTGGATGAGCAGTTCTTC.

The CDR3 nucleotides read TGTGCCAGCAGTGCCAGTGGGGCAGGGGTAGGCAATGAGCAGTTCTTC. Its translation is CASSASGAGVGNEQFF. V gene TRBV6-1 combines with J gene TRBJ2-1; a possible D gene is TRBD1 (6 bases). The length of the CDR3 is 16 residues. Germline V gene sequence: CDR1 MNHNS, CDR2 SASEGT. V was clipped by 4 bases and J by 6 bases, with 19 bases between them.

This chain connects TRBV2 to TRBJ1-5; TRBD1 matches at 8 bases. The CDR3 has 16 amino acids. Losses at the gene ends were 5 bases for V and 2 bases for J; bases not matched to a gene: 8. Germline V gives CDR1 SNHLY, CDR2 FYNNEI. The CDR3 DNA is TGTGCCAGCAGTCTTCTGACAGGGGCGGGCAATCAGCCCCAGCATTTT. This encodes CASSLLTGAGNQPQHF. Full variable domain (remainder filled in from reference TRBV2 and TRBJ1-5): EPEVTQTPSHQVTQMGQEVILRCVPISNHLYFYWYRQILGQKVEFLVSFYNNEISEKSEIFDDQFSVERPDGSNFTLKIRSTKLEDSAMYFCASSLLTGAGNQPQHFGDGTRLSIL.

The gene calls are TRBV27 and TRBJ1-1, with TRBD1 identical over 9 bases. The length of the CDR3 is 16 residues. V lost 5 bases and J lost 1; bases outside the gene matches: 8. Germline loops: CDR1 MNHEY, CDR2 SMNVEV (reference sequence). CDR3 coding DNA: TGTGCCAGCAGTCTAAGACAGGGGGTGCGGAACACTGAAGCTTTCTTT. Its translation: CASSLRQGVRNTEAFF.

The chain combines TRBV5-6 with TRBJ2-7; tentatively, D is TRBD1 (6 bases). CDR3 length: 12 amino acids. The V end lost 2 bases, the J end lost 3 bases, and 6 bases lay between the germline ends. Germline CDR1 is SGHDT and CDR2 is YYEEEE. The CDR3 protein is CASSLQGYEQYF. As DNA, the CDR3 is TGTGCCAGCAGCTTACAGGGCTACGAGCAGTACTTC. The complete variable domain, with remaining parts taken from reference TRBV5-6 and TRBJ2-7, reads DAGVTQSPTHLIKTRGQQVTLRCSPKSGHDTVSWYQQALGQGPQFIFQYYEEEERQRGNFPDRFSGHQFPNYSSELNVNALLLGDSALYLCASSLQGYEQYFGPGTRLTVT.

The CDR3 coding sequence is TGTGCCAGTAGTCCCATCAGGGATACCGGGGAGCTGTTTTTT. It codes for CASSPIRDTGELFF. The J gene is TRBJ2-2, the V gene TRBV19; possibly TRBD1 for D (5 bases). Trimming removed 5 bases at V and 5 bases at J, with 12 bases between. The V gene's germline CDR1 is LNHDA and CDR2 SQIVND (reference sequence). The CDR3 runs to 14 residues.

The V and J genes are TRBV4-1 and TRBJ1-5; 7 bases are shared with TRBD1. Germline values: CDR1 MGHRA, CDR2 YSYEKL. V gave up 8 bases and J gave up 5 bases; unmatched junction bases: 24. The CDR3 length is 19 residues. In nucleotides, the CDR3 is TGCGCCAGCTCTCCGACATCTGACAGGGCGGACGATTCCTATCAGCCCCAGCATTTT. The encoded protein is CASSPTSDRADDSYQPQHF.

The rearrangement uses TRBV5-1 and TRBJ2-5; TRBD1 might be the D (6 bases). The CDR3 length is 14 residues. V was pared by 3 bases and J by 2 bases, with 11 bases between. The germline V gene encodes CDR1 SGHRS and CDR2 YFSETQ. The CDR3 DNA sequence: TGCGCCAGCAGCTCAGGACAGCTACAAGAGACCCAGTACTTC. Protein product: CASSSGQLQETQYF.

The CDR3 DNA reads as TGTGCCAGCAGCTTGGAACTAGCGGGAGGGCGGCGGGAGCAGTACTTC. This encodes CASSLELAGGRREQYF. The chain links TRBV11-2 to TRBJ2-7; the match to TRBD2 covers 13 bases. The CDR3 is 16 amino acids. V trimming: 3 bases; J trimming: 7 bases; junction bases outside the gene matches: 9. Per germline, CDR1 SGHAT and CDR2 FQNNGV.

The CDR3 DNA sequence: TGTGCCAGCAGCTCACGCGGCGGCTCCTACGAGCAGTACTTC. Translation: CASSSRGGSYEQYF. The rearrangement links TRBV13 to TRBJ2-7; D is uncertain. The V end lost 4 bases, the J end lost 0 bases, and 10 bases lay between the germline ends. This CDR3 is built from 14 residues. CDR1 is PRHDT and CDR2 is FYEKMQ in the germline V gene (reference sequence).

V usage is TRBV4-1 and J usage is TRBJ1-4; no reliable D call. CDR3 length: 16 amino acids. CDR1 is MGHRA, CDR2 YSYEKL, per germline. Trimming left V 3 bases short and J 7 bases short, with 18 bases between. CDR3 coding DNA: TGCGCCAGCAGCCATGGGTCTAGGATCTTCGGTGAAAAACTGTTTTTT. This sequence encodes CASSHGSRIFGEKLFF.

The chain recombines TRBV7-9 with TRBJ2-2; D is unclear. The CDR3 is 15 residues long. Trimming pared 4 bases from V and 5 bases from J, leaving 14 bases between. Germline CDR1 reads SEHNR; CDR2 reads FQNEAQ (reference sequence). DNA for the CDR3: TGTGCCAGCAGCTCGGTTTTGTCCGGGACCGGGGAGCTGTTTTTT. Its protein product is CASSSVLSGTGELFF.

The V gene is TRBV27, the J gene TRBJ2-2; D perhaps matches TRBD2 (5 bases). Germline V lookup: CDR1 MNHEY, CDR2 SMNVEV (reference sequence). Between the trimmed V and J ends, which lost 2 bases and 4 bases, there was a span of 8 bases. The CDR3 runs to 14 residues. CDR3 bases: TGTGCCAGCAGTTTAGGAGGAGGCACCGGGGAGCTGTTTTTT. Amino acids: CASSLGGGTGELFF.

The chain combines TRBV5-5 with TRBJ1-4; D is possibly TRBD1 (6 bases). Germline V gene lookup returns CDR1 SGHKS and CDR2 YYEKEE (reference sequence). The V end lost 0 bases, the J end lost 2 bases, and 8 bases lay between the germline ends. The CDR3 is 15 residues long. The DNA of the CDR3 is TGTGCCAGCAGCTTGGGAGGGGGTACTAATGAAAAACTGTTTTTT. The encoded protein is CASSLGGGTNEKLFF.

CDR3 amino acids: CASSRRSAGVVEQYF. The CDR3 bases are TGTGCCAGCAGCCGCCGATCAGCGGGGGTAGTGGAGCAGTACTTC. The rearrangement links TRBV7-2 to TRBJ2-7; 8 nucleotides agree with TRBD2. Germline-derived CDR1 and CDR2 are SGHTA and FQGNSA. This CDR3 has 15 residues. V trimming: 5 bases; J trimming: 7 bases; junction bases outside the gene matches: 13.

There are a few counts of this clone. The V call is TRBV28, the J call TRBJ1-2; D may be TRBD1 (6 bases). The CDR3 is 13 residues long. CDR1 is MDHEN and CDR2 is SYDVKM in the germline V gene. V gave up 7 bases and J gave up 8 bases, with 17 bases separating them. CDR3 DNA sequence: TGTGCCAGCACCTCGGGGGGGCTTGTAGGCTACACCTTC. Protein: CASTSGGLVGYTF.

The V call is TRBV6-5, the J call TRBJ2-7; D remains ambiguous. V lost 6 bases and J lost 6, with 9 bases in between. CDR1 is MNHEY, CDR2 SVGAGI, per germline. The CDR3 loop spans 11 amino acids. The CDR3 spells CASSKTGEQYF. Written as DNA, the CDR3 is TGTGCCAGCAGCAAAACTGGCGAGCAGTACTTC.

The chain links TRBV5-6 to TRBJ2-7, with 8 bases matching TRBD1. This CDR3 is built from 17 residues. Looked up from germline, CDR1 is SGHDT and CDR2 is YYEEEE. J lost 2 bases, V lost 4 bases, and 14 bases had no gene match. CDR3 DNA sequence: TGTGCCAGCAGCGGGGACAGGTTGGACGGAGCGACCTACGAGCAGTACTTC. Translated, it gives CASSGDRLDGATYEQYF. The whole variable domain, remainder taken from reference TRBV5-6 and TRBJ2-7, is DAGVTQSPTHLIKTRGQQVTLRCSPKSGHDTVSWYQQALGQGPQFIFQYYEEEERQRGNFPDRFSGHQFPNYSSELNVNALLLGDSALYLCASSGDRLDGATYEQYFGPGTRLTVT.

The V and J genes are TRBV30 and TRBJ1-2; D is ambiguous. V gave up 0 bases and J gave up 4 bases, with 12 bases separating them. The CDR3 contains 14 residues. Looked up from germline, CDR1 is GTSNPN and CDR2 is SVGIG (reference sequence). CDR3 region: CAWSVRGGGYGYTF. The CDR3 region has the DNA TGTGCCTGGAGTGTACGGGGAGGTGGCTATGGCTACACCTTC.

This rearrangement joins TRBV9 to TRBJ2-6, with 8 bases aligning to TRBD1. Germline loops: CDR1 SGDLS, CDR2 YYNGEE. The CDR3 has 18 amino acids. The J segment lost 0 bases and the V segment lost 4 bases, leaving 9 bases of the junction unmatched. The CDR3 DNA sequence: TGTGCCAGCAGCCCCCGGACAGGGCCTAGCTCTGGGGCCAACGTCCTGACTTTC. Encoded protein: CASSPRTGPSSGANVLTF.